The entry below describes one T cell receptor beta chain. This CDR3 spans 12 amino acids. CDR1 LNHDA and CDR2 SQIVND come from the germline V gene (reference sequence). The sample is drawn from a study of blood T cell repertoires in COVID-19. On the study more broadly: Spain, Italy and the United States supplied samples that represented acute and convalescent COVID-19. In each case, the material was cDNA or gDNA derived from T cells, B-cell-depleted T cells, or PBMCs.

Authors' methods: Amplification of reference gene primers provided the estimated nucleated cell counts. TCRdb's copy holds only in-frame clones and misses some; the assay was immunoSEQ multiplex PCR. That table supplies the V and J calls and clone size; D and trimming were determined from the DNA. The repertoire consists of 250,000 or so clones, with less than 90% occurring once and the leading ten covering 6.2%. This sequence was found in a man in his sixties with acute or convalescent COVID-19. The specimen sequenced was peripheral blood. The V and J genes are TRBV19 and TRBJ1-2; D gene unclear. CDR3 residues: CARERSNYGYTF. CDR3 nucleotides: TGTGCTCGGGAGAGATCGAACTATGGCTACACCTTC.